These 2 T cell receptor beta chains originate from one sample sequenced in a study of cytomegalovirus exposure and HLA in healthy donors. Amplification used 60 Vbeta primers and 13 Jbeta primers. Produced via immunoSEQ multiplex PCR; TCRdb's table is partial and in-frame only. This sample has tens of thousands of clones; approximately 80% occur once, and the top ten carry under 3%. Sequenced material: PBMCs. The receptors stem from a man aged 30 to 45 in good health and CMV-seronegative.

Only a few counts were recorded for this clone. Other DNA sequences from this sample encode an identical CDR3 as well. The chain links TRBV7-3 to TRBJ1-1; 7 nucleotides agree with TRBD1. Germline values: CDR1 SGHTA, CDR2 FQGTGA. This CDR3 has 13 amino acids. V gave up 5 bases and J gave up 1 base; unmatched junction bases: 1. CDR3 coding DNA: TGTGCCAGCAGCCGGGACAGGAACACTGAAGCTTTCTTT. Encoded protein: CASSRDRNTEAFF.

This rearrangement joins TRBV9 to TRBJ2-7, with 9 bases identical to TRBD1. Germline loops: CDR1 SGDLS, CDR2 YYNGEE. CDR3 size: 15 residues. V dropped 7 bases and J dropped 5; count of bases not matched to a gene: 13. The CDR3 loop is CASGSTGGGLDEQYF. CDR3 nucleotides: TGTGCCAGCGGCTCCACAGGGGGCGGTTTGGACGAGCAGTACTTC.